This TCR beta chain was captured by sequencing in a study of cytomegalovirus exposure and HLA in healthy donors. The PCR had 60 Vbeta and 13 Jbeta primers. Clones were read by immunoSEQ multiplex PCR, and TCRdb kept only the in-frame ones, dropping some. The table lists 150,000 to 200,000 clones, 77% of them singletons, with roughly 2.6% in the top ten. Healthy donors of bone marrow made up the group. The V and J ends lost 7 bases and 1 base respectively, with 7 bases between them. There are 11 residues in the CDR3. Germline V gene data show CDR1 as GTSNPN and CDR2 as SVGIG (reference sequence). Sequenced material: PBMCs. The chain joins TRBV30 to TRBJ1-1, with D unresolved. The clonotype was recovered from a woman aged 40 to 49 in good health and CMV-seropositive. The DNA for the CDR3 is TGTGCCTTGACACCGAACACTGAAGCTTTCTTT. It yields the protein CALTPNTEAFF.